Shown below are 28 T cell receptor beta chains from a single sample sequenced in a study of T cell responses to AZD1222 COVID-19 vaccine. Only in-frame clones appear in the TCRdb table, and some are missing; sequencing was by immunoSEQ multiplex PCR. There are about 99,000 clones in the sample; 70% to 90% occur only once, and around 3.1% lies in the top ten. The source material was peripheral blood, sampled on day 0 of AZD1222 vaccination. The source is an adult in good health.

As concerns this clone: Germline is not matched at one junction end, which may reflect a read error. The chain combines TRBV5-1 with TRBJ2-3; D gene uncertain. The CDR3 totals 14 residues. Germline V gene data show CDR1 as SGHRS and CDR2 as YFSETQ. The CDR3: CASSLETSTDTQYF. DNA for the CDR3: TGTGCCAGCAGCTTGGAGACTTCCACAGATACGCAGTATTTT.

The V gene is TRBV2, the J gene TRBJ1-4, with TRBD1 matching over 10 bases. CDR1 is SNHLY and CDR2 is FYNNEI in the germline V gene. With V trimmed by 6 bases and J by 8 bases, 15 bases remained unmatched. The CDR3 contains 17 residues. CDR3 coding DNA: TGTGCCAGCAGCTACCCCGGGACAGGGGTGGGCAGGGAAAAACTGTTTTTT. It codes for CASSYPGTGVGREKLFF.

The rearrangement links TRBV7-3 to TRBJ2-4; D is ambiguous. The CDR3 covers 13 residues. V gave up 5 bases and J gave up 8 bases, with 13 bases separating them. Per the germline V gene, CDR1 is SGHTA and CDR2 is FQGTGA. For the CDR3, the DNA is TGTGCCAGCAGCCCGTGGCCTCGGGACATTCAGTACTTC. It yields the protein CASSPWPRDIQYF. The whole variable domain, remainder taken from reference TRBV7-3 and TRBJ2-4, is GAGVSQTPSNKVTEKGKYVELRCDPISGHTALYWYRQSLGQGPEFLIYFQGTGAADDSGLPNDRFFAVRPEGSVSTLKIQRTERGDSAVYLCASSPWPRDIQYFGAGTRLSVL.

This sequence joins TRBV9 and TRBJ2-2, with 8 bases identical to TRBD2. After removal of 3 bases from V and 3 bases from J, the junction contained 10 bases not matched to a gene. Per germline, CDR1 SGDLS and CDR2 YYNGEE. The CDR3 covers 17 residues. As DNA, the CDR3 is TGTGCCAGCAGCGGAACCCCGGGGGGGGTCGACACCGGGGAGCTGTTTTTT. This gives the protein CASSGTPGGVDTGELFF.

This sequence joins TRBV14 and TRBJ2-2; 8 bases fit TRBD2. With 4 bases clipped from V and 4 bases from J, the junction kept 5 bases outside the gene matches. Looked up from germline, CDR1 is SGHDN and CDR2 is FVKESK. CDR3 size: 15 residues. CDR3 region: CASSRGLAATGELFF. Here the CDR3 DNA reads TGTGCCAGCAGCCGTGGACTAGCTGCCACCGGGGAGCTGTTTTTT.

This chain's CDR3 is CASRRGGTEAFF. The CDR3 nucleotides are TGTGCCAGCAGGAGAGGGGGCACTGAAGCTTTCTTT. This chain connects TRBV7-9 to TRBJ1-1; D may be TRBD1 (6 bases). The V end was cut by 6 bases, the J end by 4 bases, with 9 bases between. CDR1 is SEHNR, CDR2 FQNEAQ, per germline (reference sequence). CDR3 length: 12 residues.

The chain uses TRBV18 and TRBJ1-1; a possible D gene is TRBD1 (6 bases). Germline V gene data show CDR1 as KGHSH and CDR2 as LQKENI. The V and J ends lost 3 bases and 0 bases respectively, with 11 bases between them. The CDR3 totals 15 residues. CDR3 region: CASSPGQTLNTEAFF. CDR3 DNA: TGTGCCAGCTCACCCGGACAGACACTGAACACTGAAGCTTTCTTT.

V is TRBV5-5 and J is TRBJ1-5; possibly TRBD1 for D (6 bases). The CDR3 loop spans 18 amino acids. The V and J ends lost 0 bases and 2 bases respectively, with 18 bases between them. The germline V gene has CDR1 SGHKS and CDR2 YYEKEE (reference sequence). CDR3 sequence (DNA): TGTGCCAGCAGCTTGGATGGGACACCAATCGGGGGCAATCAGCCCCAGCATTTT. It translates to CASSLDGTPIGGNQPQHF.

This clone was seen just once. V usage is TRBV29-1 and J usage is TRBJ1-2; possibly TRBD1 for D (5 bases). V lost 4 bases and J 4 bases, leaving 7 bases between the germline ends. The germline gives CDR1 SQVTM, CDR2 ANQGSEA. The CDR3 runs 11 residues. CDR3 in amino acids: CSVGTGYGYTF. DNA of the CDR3: TGCAGCGTTGGAACAGGCTATGGCTACACCTTC. The complete variable domain, with remaining parts taken from reference TRBV29-1 and TRBJ1-2, reads SAVISQKPSRDICQRGTSLTIQCQVDSQVTMMFWYRQQPGQSLTLIATANQGSEATYESGFVIDKFPISRPNLTFSTLTVSNMSPEDSSIYLCSVGTGYGYTFGSGTRLTVV.

This sequence joins TRBV9 and TRBJ1-5; TRBD1 is a possible D gene (5 bases). CDR1 and CDR2 from the germline V gene are SGDLS and YYNGEE. The V and J ends lost 4 bases and 6 bases respectively, with 17 bases between them. This CDR3 comprises 15 residues. In nucleotides, the CDR3 is TGTGCCAGCAGCACTGGGCCAGGGTTTGGTCAGCCCCAGCATTTT. This gives the protein CASSTGPGFGQPQHF. The variable domain in full, completed from reference TRBV9 and TRBJ1-5, reads DSGVTQTPKHLITATGQRVTLRCSPRSGDLSVYWYQQSLDQGLQFLIQYYNGEERAKGNILERFSAQQFPDLHSELNLSSLELGDSALYFCASSTGPGFGQPQHFGDGTRLSIL.

This rearrangement joins TRBV7-2 to TRBJ1-2; 9 bases fit TRBD1. The germline gives CDR1 SGHTA, CDR2 FQGNSA. J lost 4 bases, V lost 7 bases, and 4 bases had no gene match. The CDR3 is 13 residues long. The CDR3, as DNA: TGTGCCAGCAATTCGGACAGGGGCTATGGCTACACCTTC. Encoded protein: CASNSDRGYGYTF.

This clone was recorded only once. The chain joins TRBV6-5 to TRBJ1-3; D gene uncertain. V lost 7 bases and J lost 0, with 7 bases in between. CDR3 length equals 13 residues. Germline CDR1 MNHEY, CDR2 SVGAGI. DNA of the CDR3: TGTGCCAGCAAACAAGCCTCTGGAAACACCATATATTTT. It is translated as CASKQASGNTIYF.

The chain links TRBV7-9 to TRBJ1-1, with 7 bases lining up with TRBD1. The J segment lost 4 bases and the V segment lost 5 bases, leaving 7 bases of the junction unmatched. There are 14 residues in the CDR3. Looked up from germline, CDR1 is SEHNR and CDR2 is FQNEAQ (reference sequence). CDR3 sequence: CASSQEAGGTEAFF. In nucleotides, the CDR3 is TGTGCCAGCAGCCAAGAGGCAGGGGGCACTGAAGCTTTCTTT.

J is TRBJ1-6 and V is TRBV27, with D tentatively TRBD1 (6 bases). The germline V gene encodes CDR1 MNHEY and CDR2 SMNVEV (reference sequence). The CDR3 length is 16 residues. The V end was cut by 5 bases, the J end by 8 bases, with 19 bases between. CDR3 in amino acids: CASSPNWGLQDSPLHF. CDR3 bases: TGTGCCAGCAGTCCCAACTGGGGGCTTCAGGATTCACCCCTCCACTTT.

This chain links TRBV5-5 with TRBJ2-5, with 9 bases identical to TRBD2. Unmatched junction bases numbered 11, after V lost 4 bases and J lost 7 bases. CDR1 is SGHKS and CDR2 is YYEKEE in the germline V gene (reference sequence). The CDR3 has 15 amino acids. The CDR3 protein is CASSPGGGAARTQYF. The CDR3 coding sequence is TGTGCCAGCAGCCCCGGCGGGGGGGCCGCCCGGACCCAGTACTTC.

V usage is TRBV6-2 or TRBV6-3 and J usage is TRBJ2-7; tentatively, D is TRBD2 (6 bases). The germline V gene has CDR1 MNHEY and CDR2 SVGEGT. V lost 2 bases and J 3 bases, leaving 8 bases between the germline ends. The CDR3 is made up of 13 amino acids. The chain's CDR3 is CASSYGTYYEQYV. DNA for the CDR3: TGTGCCAGCAGTTACGGGACTTACTACGAGCAGTACGTC.

V usage is TRBV6-4 and J usage is TRBJ2-1; D may be TRBD1 (5 bases). CDR1 and CDR2 (germline): MRHNA, SNTAGT. There are 13 residues in the CDR3. The V gene lost 0 bases and the J gene lost 8 bases, with 8 bases spanning the gap. The CDR3 bases are TGTGCCAGCAGTGACTCGGGGCGCGATGAGCAGTTCTTC. It encodes CASSDSGRDEQFF.

This clone was detected once. V and J are TRBV6-2 or TRBV6-3 and TRBJ1-6; D may be TRBD1 (6 bases). Trimming took off 2 bases at V and 5 bases at J, with 10 bases between the two ends. The CDR3 runs to 15 residues. Germline CDR1 is MNHEY and CDR2 is SVGEGT. CDR3 bases: TGTGCCAGCAGTTACCGGGACAAGGATAATTCACCCCTCCACTTT. Its translation: CASSYRDKDNSPLHF.

This chain uses TRBV7-9 with TRBJ2-3; D is perhaps TRBD1 or TRBD2 (5 bases each). CDR1 is SEHNR and CDR2 is FQNEAQ in the germline V gene (reference sequence). CDR3 length equals 14 residues. Trimming cost V 3 bases and J 6 bases, with 13 bases left between them. The DNA of the CDR3 is TGTGCCAGCAGCTTGTCCGGGGCCGCGGATACGCAGTATTTT. Its protein product is CASSLSGAADTQYF.

The chain uses TRBV6-2 or TRBV6-3 and TRBJ2-1; the match to TRBD2 covers 13 bases. Trimming removed 5 bases from V and 6 bases from J; junction bases left unmatched: 10. The CDR3 sequence is 17 residues long. Germline V gene lookup returns CDR1 MNHEY and CDR2 SVGEGT. CDR3 nucleotide sequence: TGTGCCAGCAGTATTGGACTAGCGGGGGACATCATCAATGAGCAGTTCTTC. Encoded protein: CASSIGLAGDIINEQFF.

The chain employs TRBV24-1 and TRBJ1-1; maybe TRBD1 (6 bases). V was cut by 1 base and J by 5 bases, with 10 bases left in between. This CDR3 comprises 14 residues. Germline V gene sequence: CDR1 KGHDR, CDR2 SFDVKD. CDR3 coding DNA: TGTGCCACCAGTGATTTTCAGGGGTCAACTGAAGCTTTCTTT. Its protein is CATSDFQGSTEAFF.

This chain joins TRBV5-1 and TRBJ1-1; perhaps TRBD1 as D (5 bases). Germline assignment: CDR1 SGHRS and CDR2 YFSETQ. Trimming shortened V by 2 bases and J by 0 bases, and 17 bases separated the two germline ends. The CDR3 extends over 17 amino acids. CDR3 in DNA: TGCGCCAGCAGCTTCTTACGACCCGACAGATTGAACACTGAAGCTTTCTTT. Its translation: CASSFLRPDRLNTEAFF.

The chain carries TRBV11-2 and TRBJ1-3, with 10 bases fitting TRBD1. Germline assignment: CDR1 SGHAT and CDR2 FQNNGV. The J segment lost 4 bases and the V segment lost 1 base, leaving 10 bases of the junction unmatched. The CDR3 consists of 18 residues. In nucleotides, the CDR3 is TGTGCCAGCAGCTTAGCCCGCGACAGGGGGCGACGGGGAAACACCATATATTTT. Encoded protein: CASSLARDRGRRGNTIYF.

The chain is built from TRBV5-4 and TRBJ1-2; 8 positions agree with TRBD1. In germline, CDR1 is SGHNT, CDR2 YYREEE (reference sequence). This CDR3 has 15 amino acids. V gave up 4 bases and J gave up 5 bases; unmatched junction bases: 10. The CDR3 nucleotides read TGTGCCAGCAGCCCCGGACAGGGTAATAGGTATGGCTACACCTTC. Translating gives CASSPGQGNRYGYTF. The entire variable domain, with the rest obtained from reference TRBV5-4 and TRBJ1-2, is as follows: ETGVTQSPTHLIKTRGQQVTLRCSSQSGHNTVSWYQQALGQGPQFIFQYYREEENGRGNFPPRFSGLQFPNYSSELNVNALELDDSALYLCASSPGQGNRYGYTFGSGTRLTVV.

The chain recombines TRBV6-5 with TRBJ2-7; tentative D call: TRBD2 (5 bases). The CDR3 is made up of 14 amino acids. Germline V gives CDR1 MNHEY, CDR2 SVGAGI. Deletions cut 5 bases from V and 4 bases from J, with 15 bases between. The CDR3 DNA follows: TGTGCCAGCAGTCCCAGCCTAGCAGTTTACGAGCAGTACGTC. It specifies CASSPSLAVYEQYV.

The V and J genes are TRBV2 and TRBJ1-2; D remains unclear. Germline V gene data show CDR1 as SNHLY and CDR2 as FYNNEI. The V end lost 2 bases, the J end lost 0 bases, and 10 bases lay between the germline ends. The CDR3 totals 15 residues. The CDR3 region is CASSESRSTNYGYTF. CDR3 nucleotide sequence: TGTGCCAGCAGTGAAAGCCGGTCCACTAACTATGGCTACACCTTC.

The chain is built from TRBV19 and TRBJ2-3; 13 positions agree with TRBD2. V was pared by 9 bases and J by 2 bases, with 8 bases of the junction left unmatched. In germline, CDR1 is LNHDA, CDR2 SQIVND (reference sequence). The CDR3 is 16 residues long. The CDR3 DNA is TGTGCCAGGGGACTAGCGGGGCCCATCCCCACAGATACGCAGTATTTT. It encodes CARGLAGPIPTDTQYF.

The chain employs TRBV7-9 and TRBJ2-1, with 12 bases identical to TRBD2. The junction had 9 bases not matched to a gene; V was cut back by 4 bases and J by 8 bases. CDR1 SEHNR and CDR2 FQNEAQ come from the germline V gene (reference sequence). The CDR3 has 16 amino acids. The CDR3 here is CASSSLAGGLNDEQFF. For the CDR3, the DNA is TGTGCCAGCAGCTCGCTAGCGGGGGGGCTGAACGATGAGCAGTTCTTC.